These 30 T cell receptor beta chains were sequenced from one sample in a study of cytomegalovirus exposure and HLA in healthy donors (dated by TCRdb to 2015 to 2018). Libraries were constructed by the immunoSEQ multiplex PCR assay. The table was pulled from immuneACCESS by TCRdb, which kept in-frame rearrangements only. Such tables lose some clones; where checked, under half of the loss comes from unresolved V genes, and the rest has no known cause. This sample comprises approximately 110,000 clones, approximately 86% of them detected only once. The biggest ten clones account for 4% of the sample. Material for sequencing was PBMCs. The source of these receptors is a woman aged 18-29 years in good health and CMV-seropositive.

The chain employs TRBV19 and TRBJ1-2; 11 nucleotides agree with TRBD1. Germline-derived CDR1 and CDR2 are LNHDA and SQIVND (reference sequence). V dropped 8 bases and J dropped 2; count of bases not matched to a gene: 7. The CDR3 length is 15 residues. This CDR3 is CASSTGTGGNYGYTF. The CDR3 region has the DNA TGTGCCAGTTCAACCGGGACAGGGGGAAACTATGGCTACACCTTC.

The J gene is TRBJ2-1, the V gene TRBV7-8; D not certain. Trimming pared 5 bases from V and 4 bases from J, leaving 6 bases between. The CDR3 loop spans 12 amino acids. The germline CDR1 and CDR2 sequences are SGHVS and FQNEAQ. DNA of the CDR3: TGTGCCAGCAGCAGCCTTTACAATGAGCAGTTCTTC. Protein product: CASSSLYNEQFF.

The V call is TRBV2, the J call TRBJ2-1; 14 nucleotides align to TRBD2. Trimming cost V 4 bases and J 10 bases; bases outside gene matches: 9. The CDR3 length is 16 residues. Germline values: CDR1 SNHLY, CDR2 FYNNEI. The CDR3 region has the DNA TGTGCCAGCAGTGCCTTGACTAGCGGGGGGGCCTGGGAGCAGTTCTTC. Translated: CASSALTSGGAWEQFF.

The chain joins TRBV7-3 to TRBJ2-5; D ambiguous. The V and J ends lost 5 bases and 2 bases respectively, with 9 bases between them. In germline, CDR1 is SGHTA, CDR2 FQGTGA. This CDR3 is built from 13 residues. The CDR3 loop is CASSLRQQETQYF. The CDR3, as DNA: TGTGCCAGCAGCCTAAGGCAGCAAGAGACCCAGTACTTC.

The rearrangement uses TRBV19 and TRBJ1-6, with 7 positions matching TRBD1. The CDR3 runs 15 residues. The ends lost 1 base at V and 7 bases at J; junction bases unmatched: 4. Per germline, CDR1 LNHDA and CDR2 SQIVND (reference sequence). The CDR3 protein is CASSIGGRGNSPLHF. The CDR3 nucleotides are TGTGCCAGTAGTATAGGGGGCAGGGGGAATTCACCCCTCCACTTT.

This clone has a handful of counts. The J gene is TRBJ2-2, the V gene TRBV6-5, with TRBD1 as a possible D gene (5 bases). V was pared by 6 bases and J by 5 bases, with 10 bases between. CDR1 and CDR2 from the germline V gene are MNHEY and SVGAGI. The CDR3 length is 13 residues. CDR3 loop: CASRPQGTGELFF. The CDR3 nucleotides read TGTGCCAGCAGACCCCAGGGAACCGGGGAGCTGTTTTTT.

This rearrangement joins TRBV19 to TRBJ2-2; 13 nucleotides agree with TRBD2. Trimming took 7 bases from V and 5 from J; bases not matched to a gene: 10. The germline V gene has CDR1 LNHDA and CDR2 SQIVND (reference sequence). This CDR3 comprises 17 residues. The CDR3 sequence is CASTPGLAGEDTGELFF. The DNA of the CDR3 is TGTGCCAGTACCCCCGGACTAGCGGGAGAGGATACCGGGGAGCTGTTTTTT.

This sequence joins TRBV18 and TRBJ2-7; 7 bases agree with TRBD1. Germline assignment: CDR1 KGHSH and CDR2 LQKENI. The CDR3 runs to 14 residues. V gave up 5 bases and J gave up 2 bases; unmatched junction bases: 6. CDR3 amino acids: CASSSGTETYEQYF. CDR3 sequence (DNA): TGTGCCAGCTCATCCGGGACAGAAACCTACGAGCAGTACTTC.

The chain employs TRBV19 and TRBJ1-1, with unresolved D. Germline CDR1 reads LNHDA; CDR2 reads SQIVND (reference sequence). With 2 bases removed from V and 1 base from J, the gap between germline ends came to 5 bases. This CDR3 region has 13 residues. The CDR3 bases are TGTGCCAGTAGTATAAGCAAGAACACTGAAGCTTTCTTT. Amino acids: CASSISKNTEAFF.

The chain employs TRBV6-1 and TRBJ2-7; 7 nucleotides match TRBD1. With 4 bases clipped from V and 7 bases from J, the junction kept 13 bases outside the gene matches. Germline V gene sequence: CDR1 MNHNS, CDR2 SASEGT. This CDR3 region has 15 residues. The CDR3: CASSARTGGGSEQYF. CDR3 coding DNA: TGTGCCAGCAGTGCGCGGACAGGAGGAGGATCAGAGCAGTACTTC.

V usage is TRBV29-1 and J usage is TRBJ2-6, with D possibly TRBD1 on 7 matching bases. The length of the CDR3 is 15 residues. Germline CDR1 and CDR2: SQVTM and ANQGSEA. V lost 6 bases, J lost 0 bases, and 12 bases lay in between. The CDR3 DNA reads TGCAGCGTGGGGGGACAGCCCTCTGGGGCCAACGTCCTGACTTTC. Its translation: CSVGGQPSGANVLTF.

V usage is TRBV14 and J usage is TRBJ2-2, with a possible D match to TRBD1 (5 bases). Germline V gives CDR1 SGHDN, CDR2 FVKESK. Trimming cost V 1 base and J 0 bases, with 9 bases left between them. The CDR3 spans 16 residues. This CDR3 is CASSQARASNTGELFF. As DNA, the CDR3 is TGTGCCAGCAGCCAAGCCAGGGCCTCGAACACCGGGGAGCTGTTTTTT.

The chain has TRBV5-6 and TRBJ2-7, with TRBD1 matching 11 bases. V shed 1 base and J 3 bases; nucleotides not matched to a gene: 15. Per the germline V gene, CDR1 is SGHDT and CDR2 is YYEEEE. CDR3 length equals 19 residues. CDR3 loop: CASSLTGQGAGTHYYEQYF. CDR3 nucleotides: TGTGCCAGCAGCTTGACCGGACAGGGGGCAGGGACCCACTACTACGAGCAGTACTTC.

This clone was seen more than once but under ten times. The gene calls are TRBV5-1 and TRBJ1-2, with TRBD1 matching 9 bases. Trimming cost V 0 bases and J 4 bases; bases outside gene matches: 1. CDR3 length: 14 amino acids. CDR1 is SGHRS, CDR2 YFSETQ, per germline. The CDR3 DNA reads TGCGCCAGCAGCTTGGGACAGGGGGTCTATGGCTACACCTTC. Translated, it gives CASSLGQGVYGYTF. Using reference TRBV5-1 and TRBJ1-2 for the parts outside the CDR3, the full variable domain is KAGVTQTPRYLIKTRGQQVTLSCSPISGHRSVSWYQQTPGQGLQFLFEYFSETQRNKGNFPGRFSGRQFSNSRSEMNVSTLELGDSALYLCASSLGQGVYGYTFGSGTRLTVV.

The J gene is TRBJ2-1, the V gene TRBV19; TRBD2 aligns across 11 bases. The CDR3 contains 13 residues. The germline V gene encodes CDR1 LNHDA and CDR2 SQIVND (reference sequence). The junction had 3 bases not matched to a gene; V was cut back by 7 bases and J by 7 bases. CDR3 nucleotide sequence: TGTGCCAGTACCATAGCGGGAGGGAATGAGCAGTTCTTC. Its translation is CASTIAGGNEQFF. Combining the CDR3 with reference TRBV19 and TRBJ2-1 gives the whole variable domain DGGITQSPKYLFRKEGQNVTLSCEQNLNHDAMYWYRQDPGQGLRLIYYSQIVNDFQKGDIAEGYSVSREKKESFPLTVTSAQKNPTAFYLCASTIAGGNEQFFGPGTRLTVL.

This clone is a singleton in its sample. This rearrangement joins TRBV30 to TRBJ1-1; no clear D gene. CDR1 and CDR2 (germline): GTSNPN, SVGIG (reference sequence). The CDR3 spans 15 residues. The V and J ends lost 4 bases and 1 base respectively, with 16 bases between them. The CDR3: CAWTHSGLGNTEAFF. The DNA of the CDR3 is TGTGCCTGGACTCACTCCGGGTTAGGGAACACTGAAGCTTTCTTT. The whole variable domain, remainder taken from reference TRBV30 and TRBJ1-1, is SQTIHQWPATLVQPVGSPLSLECTVEGTSNPNLYWYRQAAGRGLQLLFYSVGIGQISSEVPQNLSASRPQDRQFILSSKKLLLSDSGFYLCAWTHSGLGNTEAFFGQGTRLTVV.

The genes are TRBV15 and TRBJ1-6; maybe TRBD1 (5 bases). The CDR3 loop spans 18 amino acids. V was pared by 0 bases and J by 6 bases, with 18 bases between. Germline CDR1 LNHNV, CDR2 YYDKDF (reference sequence). The CDR3 DNA sequence: TGTGCCACCAGCAGAGATCGGGCAGTATGGGGGGGTAATTCACCCCTCCACTTT. Translating it yields CATSRDRAVWGGNSPLHF.

This clone has more than one count but fewer than ten. The chain links TRBV11-2 to TRBJ1-2; TRBD1 agrees at 7 bases. The CDR3 contains 13 residues. Trimming cost V 5 bases and J 5 bases; bases outside gene matches: 5. Germline V gene data show CDR1 as SGHAT and CDR2 as FQNNGV. The CDR3 DNA reads TGTGCCAGCAGCCGGGACAGAGATTATGGCTACACCTTC. As protein: CASSRDRDYGYTF.

The chain recombines TRBV5-4 with TRBJ2-1; 9 bases map to TRBD2. Germline CDR1 reads SGHNT; CDR2 reads YYREEE (reference sequence). The J segment lost 4 bases and the V segment lost 2 bases, leaving 4 bases of the junction unmatched. The CDR3 has 15 residues. This chain's CDR3 is CASSFSGGAYNEQFF. CDR3 bases: TGTGCCAGCAGCTTTAGCGGGGGAGCATACAATGAGCAGTTCTTC.

The chain is built from TRBV7-2 and TRBJ2-5; perhaps TRBD2 as D (7 bases). Trimming shortened V by 2 bases and J by 5 bases, and 12 bases separated the two germline ends. Looked up from germline, CDR1 is SGHTA and CDR2 is FQGNSA. This CDR3 region has 14 residues. In DNA, the CDR3 is TGTGCCAGCAGCTTAAGGGGGGGCGCGGAGACCCAGTACTTC. It specifies CASSLRGGAETQYF.

In this sample, this clone turned up a few times. The rearrangement uses TRBV6-1 and TRBJ1-1; the D gene is possibly TRBD1 (5 bases). Germline lookup yields CDR1 MNHNS and CDR2 SASEGT. Trimming shortened V by 1 base and J by 4 bases, and 13 bases separated the two germline ends. The CDR3 consists of 15 residues. CDR3 DNA: TGTGCCAGCAGTGAAGAAGTCGGGGGAGCCACTGAAGCTTTCTTT. It encodes CASSEEVGGATEAFF.

The chain is built from TRBV5-4 and TRBJ1-2; TRBD1 matches at 9 bases. Germline-derived CDR1 and CDR2 are SGHNT and YYREEE (reference sequence). The J segment lost 4 bases and the V segment lost 4 bases, leaving 8 bases of the junction unmatched. The CDR3 runs to 15 residues. CDR3 residues: CASSVQGARGYGYTF. The CDR3 DNA is TGTGCCAGCAGCGTACAGGGGGCGCGGGGCTATGGCTACACCTTC. Together with reference TRBV5-4 and TRBJ1-2, the CDR3 gives the full variable domain: ETGVTQSPTHLIKTRGQQVTLRCSSQSGHNTVSWYQQALGQGPQFIFQYYREEENGRGNFPPRFSGLQFPNYSSELNVNALELDDSALYLCASSVQGARGYGYTFGSGTRLTVV.

This chain connects TRBV4-1 to TRBJ1-5; D uncertain. V was cut by 0 bases and J by 1 base, with 10 bases left in between. Looked up from germline, CDR1 is MGHRA and CDR2 is YSYEKL. The CDR3 covers 16 residues. CDR3 sequence reads: CASSQDGRASNQPQHF. CDR3 DNA sequence: TGCGCCAGCAGCCAAGATGGGCGGGCCAGCAATCAGCCCCAGCATTTT.

This clone was observed once. This rearrangement joins TRBV6-6 to TRBJ2-7; tentative D call: TRBD1 (6 bases). Germline V lookup: CDR1 MNHNY, CDR2 SVGAGI (reference sequence). V was shortened by 5 bases and J by 7 bases, with 15 bases between the two germline ends. The CDR3 runs 13 residues. CDR3 nucleotides: TGTGCCAGCAGTACCTCAGACAGGCAAGAGCAGTACTTC. It codes for CASSTSDRQEQYF.

V and J are TRBV6-1 and TRBJ2-7, with 7 bases aligning to TRBD1. The CDR3 is 15 amino acids. Germline loops: CDR1 MNHNS, CDR2 SASEGT. Germline trimming cut 1 base from V and 3 bases from J; bases unmatched to any gene: 6. The CDR3 loop is CASSEGGGRFYEQYF. CDR3 bases: TGTGCCAGCAGTGAAGGAGGGGGCCGTTTCTACGAGCAGTACTTC.

CDR3 protein: CASSLGTSGSISEQYF. DNA for the CDR3: TGTGCCAGCAGCCTCGGGACTAGCGGGAGCATTAGCGAGCAGTACTTC. This chain uses TRBV7-8 with TRBJ2-7; TRBD2 matches at 14 bases. The CDR3 runs to 16 residues. V trimming: 5 bases; J trimming: 6 bases; junction bases outside the gene matches: 9. CDR1 and CDR2 from the germline V gene are SGHVS and FQNEAQ. The full variable domain, its missing parts supplied by reference TRBV7-8 and TRBJ2-7, is GAGVSQSPRYKVAKRGQDVALRCDPISGHVSLFWYQQALGQGPEFLTYFQNEAQLDKSGLPSDRFFAERPEGSVSTLKIQRTQQEDSAVYLCASSLGTSGSISEQYFGPGTRLTVT.

This clone has only a few counts. The rearrangement joins TRBV25-1 to TRBJ1-6; no clear D. Germline V gene data show CDR1 as MGHDK and CDR2 as SYGVNS. V was pared by 5 bases and J by 10 bases, with 15 bases between. The CDR3 covers 14 residues. CDR3 in DNA: TGTGCCAGCAGTTGGAGGCGGGAAAACTCACCCCTCCACTTT. Its translation: CASSWRRENSPLHF. The full variable domain, completed using reference TRBV25-1 and TRBJ1-6, is EADIYQTPRYLVIGTGKKITLECSQTMGHDKMYWYQQDPGMELHLIHYSYGVNSTEKGDLSSESTVSRIRTEHFPLTLESARPSHTSQYLCASSWRRENSPLHFGNGTRLTVT.

J is TRBJ1-3 and V is TRBV7-8; perhaps TRBD1 as D (5 bases). This CDR3 comprises 16 residues. Germline V gene data show CDR1 as SGHVS and CDR2 as FQNEAQ. With 4 bases removed from V and 0 bases from J, the gap between germline ends came to 13 bases. The CDR3 loop reads CASSSLGVSSGNTIYF. CDR3 coding DNA: TGTGCCAGCAGCTCTTTAGGGGTCTCCTCTGGAAACACCATATATTTT.

The chain uses TRBV6-5 and TRBJ2-1, with 10 bases matching TRBD2. The CDR3 covers 15 residues. Germline assignment: CDR1 MNHEY and CDR2 SVGAGI. V lost 3 bases and J lost 9; bases outside the gene matches: 8. CDR3 nucleotides: TGTGCCAGCAGTTATCGGAGCGGGAGGGAGGGTGAGCAGTTCTTC. Translation: CASSYRSGREGEQFF.

In its sample, this clone was seen once. This chain uses TRBV4-1 with TRBJ2-7; D is ambiguous. Germline V gene data show CDR1 as MGHRA and CDR2 as YSYEKL. The ends were cut back, 2 bases at V and 2 bases at J, with 10 bases in the middle. This CDR3 is built from 14 residues. DNA for the CDR3: TGCGCCAGCAGCCAACTCCCTCCTCCCTACGAGCAGTACTTC. This encodes CASSQLPPPYEQYF.